A single T cell receptor (beta chain) is shown here with its context. The data derive from a study of technical replicates of blood from several donors. The assay was immunoSEQ multiplex PCR, and TCRdb's table has in-frame clones only and misses some. The sample yields approximately 73,000 clones, around 90% seen once. Deletions cut 4 bases from V and 8 bases from J, with 17 bases between. Germline V CDR1 and CDR2: MNHEY, SVGAGI. The CDR3 has 14 residues. The chain is built from TRBV6-5 and TRBJ1-2; D gene uncertain. The sequence came from a human donor in good health. Sequencing was done on a sample of T cells isolated from PBMCs. The CDR3 here is CASSSSPSQTGYTF. CDR3 sequence (DNA): TGTGCCAGCAGTTCCTCTCCCTCTCAGACAGGCTACACCTTC.